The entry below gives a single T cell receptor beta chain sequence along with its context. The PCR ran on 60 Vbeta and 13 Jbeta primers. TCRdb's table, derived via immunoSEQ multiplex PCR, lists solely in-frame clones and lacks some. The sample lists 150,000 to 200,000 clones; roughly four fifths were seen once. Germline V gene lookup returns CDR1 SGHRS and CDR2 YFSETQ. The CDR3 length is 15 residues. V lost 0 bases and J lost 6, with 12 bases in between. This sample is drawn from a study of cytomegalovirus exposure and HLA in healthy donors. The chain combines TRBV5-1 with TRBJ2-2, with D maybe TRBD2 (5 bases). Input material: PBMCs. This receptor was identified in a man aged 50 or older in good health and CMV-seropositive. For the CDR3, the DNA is TGCGCCAGCAGCTTGGAGCCCGGGGTCCCCGGGGAGCTGTTTTTT. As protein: CASSLEPGVPGELFF.